This section outlines one TCR beta chain sequence together with its context. This sample is drawn from a study of control samples from healthy donors and cancer patients. TCRdb's table, derived via immunoSEQ multiplex PCR, lists solely in-frame clones and lacks some. The profile covers 90,000 or so clones, with 70% to 85% appearing a single time and roughly 39% taken by the ten largest. The specimen sequenced was PBMCs. The clonotype was recovered from an older man with lung cancer.

CDR3 loop: CATSRRRDILLEQYF. The CDR3 DNA follows: TGTGCCACCAGCAGACGCCGGGACATATTACTTGAGCAGTACTTC. V is TRBV15 and J is TRBJ2-7, with D perhaps matching TRBD1 (6 bases). Germline CDR1 reads LNHNV; CDR2 reads YYDKDF (reference sequence). The CDR3 totals 15 residues. The V and J ends lost 2 bases and 7 bases respectively, with 18 bases between them.